This entry lists 13 T cell receptor beta chains sequenced from one sample in a study of blood T cell repertoires in COVID-19. Sequencing was performed with immunoSEQ multiplex PCR; in TCRdb, only in-frame clones are kept and a portion is missing. The sample lists approximately 54,000 clones, 84% seen once, with approximately 7.7% in the top ten. Material for sequencing was peripheral blood. Receptor source: a human donor in a cohort sampled during active COVID-19.

This clone has just a few counts. The V gene is TRBV20-1, the J gene TRBJ2-7; TRBD1 is a possible D gene (5 bases). CDR3 size: 13 residues. V lost 3 bases and J 2 bases, leaving 11 bases between the germline ends. The V gene's germline CDR1 is DFQATT and CDR2 SNEGSKA (reference sequence). For the CDR3, the DNA is TGCAGTGCTAGTCTGGGGCAGGCCTACGAGCAGTACTTC. It yields the protein CSASLGQAYEQYF.

This chain links TRBV6-2 or TRBV6-3 with TRBJ2-2; D uncertain. This CDR3 is 15 amino acids long. V was cut by 7 bases and J by 4 bases, with 16 bases left in between. Germline-derived CDR1 and CDR2 are MNHEY and SVGEGT. CDR3 bases: TGTGCCAGCAACCCAGGCCAACCGGGCACCGGGGAGCTGTTTTTT. Its translation is CASNPGQPGTGELFF.

By proportion, this clone is medium-sized. The V gene is TRBV5-6, the J gene TRBJ2-3, with unresolved D. The CDR3 spans 15 residues. The V gene lost 1 base and the J gene lost 2 bases, with 11 bases spanning the gap. Germline-derived CDR1 and CDR2 are SGHDT and YYEEEE. The CDR3, as DNA: TGTGCCAGCAGCTTGCTCACAGAAAACACAGATACGCAGTATTTT. This sequence encodes CASSLLTENTDTQYF.

This chain connects TRBV4-1 to TRBJ2-1, with TRBD2 as a possible D gene (5 bases). Germline values: CDR1 MGHRA, CDR2 YSYEKL. V dropped 1 base and J dropped 10 bases, with 5 bases sitting between them. The CDR3 is 11 residues long. The CDR3 loop reads CASSQGGEQFF. CDR3 nucleotide sequence: TGCGCCAGCAGCCAAGGCGGGGAGCAGTTCTTC.

J is TRBJ2-2 and V is TRBV5-1; 10 bases are a match to TRBD1. This CDR3 spans 16 amino acids. Germline lookup yields CDR1 SGHRS and CDR2 YFSETQ. J was trimmed by 2 bases and V by 5 bases; bases with no gene match: 6. The CDR3, as DNA: TGCGCCAGCAGTCAACGACAGGGGGCAAACACCGGGGAGCTGTTTTTT. Translated, it gives CASSQRQGANTGELFF.

The chain couples TRBV3-1 (or the pseudogene TRBV3-2) to TRBJ2-1; 12 bases are a match to TRBD2. Germline loops: CDR1 LGHDT, CDR2 YNNKEL (reference sequence). This CDR3 contains 16 residues. J lost 6 bases, V lost 1 base, and 4 bases had no gene match. CDR3 nucleotides: TGTGCCAGCAGCCAAGTCCTAGCGGGAGGGACCAATGAGCAGTTCTTC. Amino acids: CASSQVLAGGTNEQFF.

This chain links TRBV7-2 with TRBJ1-5; D is uncertain. CDR3 length equals 15 residues. V lost 1 base to trimming and J lost 0 bases, with 7 bases between them. The germline V gene encodes CDR1 SGHTA and CDR2 FQGNSA. The CDR3 here is CASSLGGYSNQPQHF. The DNA for the CDR3 is TGTGCCAGCAGCTTAGGAGGCTATAGCAATCAGCCCCAGCATTTT. The variable domain in full, completed from reference TRBV7-2 and TRBJ1-5, reads GAGVSQSPSNKVTEKGKDVELRCDPISGHTALYWYRQSLGQGLEFLIYFQGNSAPDKSGLPSDRFSAERTGGSVSTLTIQRTQQEDSAVYLCASSLGGYSNQPQHFGDGTRLSIL.

The rearrangement links TRBV5-1 to TRBJ2-5; 8 bases are shared with TRBD1. The CDR3 totals 15 residues. Germline CDR1 SGHRS, CDR2 YFSETQ. V dropped 0 bases and J dropped 4; count of bases not matched to a gene: 5. CDR3 nucleotides: TGCGCCAGCAGCTTGGTTGGACAGGGAGGAGAGACCCAGTACTTC. This codes for CASSLVGQGGETQYF.

This chain connects TRBV5-6 to TRBJ1-2, with a tentative D call TRBD1 (6 bases). The germline V gene has CDR1 SGHDT and CDR2 YYEEEE. The CDR3 is 11 residues long. Trimming took off 3 bases at V and 8 bases at J, with 8 bases between the two ends. The CDR3 DNA reads as TGTGCCAGCAGCTCCCAGGGGGGCTACACCTTC. This codes for CASSSQGGYTF.

In its sample, this clone was seen once. Sequence at one end of the junction differs from germline and may be a read error. This chain uses TRBV6-6 with TRBJ1-1; D perhaps matches TRBD1 (5 bases). The CDR3 is 14 amino acids. Germline CDR1 is MNHNY and CDR2 is SVGAGI (reference sequence). CDR3 residues: CASSYSSSVFKGCF. CDR3 DNA sequence: TGTGCCAGCAGTTACAGCTCGTCGGTTTTCAAGGGGTGCTTT.

The chain carries TRBV6-2 or TRBV6-3 and TRBJ2-5; D remains unclear. The germline CDR1 and CDR2 sequences are MNHEY and SVGEGT. V was pared by 3 bases and J by 1 base, with 12 bases between. The CDR3 covers 15 residues. As DNA, the CDR3 is TGTGCCAGCAGTTATACCTACCCATCCCAAGAGACCCAGTACTTC. Its protein product is CASSYTYPSQETQYF.

This CDR3 reads CASSPRSQGKNNEAFF. DNA for the CDR3: TGCGCCAGCAGCCCCCGTAGTCAGGGGAAAAATAATGAAGCTTTCTTT. This chain connects TRBV5-1 to TRBJ1-1; the D gene is possibly TRBD1 (6 bases). Between the trimmed V and J ends, which lost 4 bases and 7 bases, there was a span of 23 bases. Per the germline V gene, CDR1 is SGHRS and CDR2 is YFSETQ. The CDR3 sequence is 16 residues long.

This chain links TRBV19 with TRBJ2-1; D is perhaps TRBD2 (6 bases). The ends were cut back, 1 base at V and 4 bases at J, with 23 bases in the middle. The germline V gene encodes CDR1 LNHDA and CDR2 SQIVND (reference sequence). This CDR3 region has 19 residues. This chain's CDR3 is CASSIGARDLAGRYNEQFF. The CDR3, as DNA: TGTGCCAGTAGTATAGGGGCCCGCGACCTGGCGGGAAGATACAATGAGCAGTTCTTC.